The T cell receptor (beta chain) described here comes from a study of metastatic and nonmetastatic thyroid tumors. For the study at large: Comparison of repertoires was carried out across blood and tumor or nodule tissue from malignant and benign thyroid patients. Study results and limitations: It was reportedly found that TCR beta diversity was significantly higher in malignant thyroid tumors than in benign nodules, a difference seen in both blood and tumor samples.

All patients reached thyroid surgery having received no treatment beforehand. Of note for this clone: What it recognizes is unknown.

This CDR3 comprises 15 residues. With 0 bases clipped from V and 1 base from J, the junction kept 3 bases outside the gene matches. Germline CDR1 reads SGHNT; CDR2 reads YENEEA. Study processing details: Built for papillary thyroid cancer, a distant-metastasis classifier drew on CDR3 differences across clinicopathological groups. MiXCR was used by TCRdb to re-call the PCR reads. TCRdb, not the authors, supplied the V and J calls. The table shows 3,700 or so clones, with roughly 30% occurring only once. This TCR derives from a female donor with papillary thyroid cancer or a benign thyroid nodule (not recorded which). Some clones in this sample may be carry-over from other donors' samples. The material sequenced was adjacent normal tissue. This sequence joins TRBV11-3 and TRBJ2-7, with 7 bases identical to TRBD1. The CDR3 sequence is CASSLEGTESYEQYF. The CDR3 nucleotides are TGTGCCAGCAGCTTAGAGGGGACAGAGTCCTACGAGCAGTACTTC.